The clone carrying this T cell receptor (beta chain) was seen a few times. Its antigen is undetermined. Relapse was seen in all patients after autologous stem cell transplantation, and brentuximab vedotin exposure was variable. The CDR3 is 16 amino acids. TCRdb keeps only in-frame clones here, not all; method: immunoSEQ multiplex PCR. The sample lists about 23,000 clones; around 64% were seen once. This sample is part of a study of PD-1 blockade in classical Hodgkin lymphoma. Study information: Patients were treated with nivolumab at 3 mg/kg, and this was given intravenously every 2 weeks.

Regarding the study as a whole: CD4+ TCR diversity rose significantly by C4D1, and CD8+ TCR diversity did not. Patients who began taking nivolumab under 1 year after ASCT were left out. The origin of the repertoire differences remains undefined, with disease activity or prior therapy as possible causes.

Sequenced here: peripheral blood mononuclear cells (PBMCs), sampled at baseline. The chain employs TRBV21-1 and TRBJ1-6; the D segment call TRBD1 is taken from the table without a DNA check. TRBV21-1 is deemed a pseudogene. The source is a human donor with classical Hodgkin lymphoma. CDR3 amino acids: CASTMSWTGAQWALHF. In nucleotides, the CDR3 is TGTGCCAGCACCATGAGTTGGACAGGGGCCCAGTGGGCCCTCCACTTT.